The 16 T cell receptor beta chains below were found in one sample sequenced in a study of siplizumab effects on memory and regulatory T cells. Sequenced by immunoSEQ multiplex PCR; TCRdb stores in-frame clones only, minus some. The repertoire holds about 100,000 clones, with approximately 91% as singletons. Sequencing was carried out using CD4+ T cells sorted from blood. These receptors were collected from a human donor in good health. Some clones in this sample may be carry-over from other donors' samples.

This chain links TRBV11-2 with TRBJ1-1, with D possibly TRBD1 on 6 matching bases. Trimming left V 7 bases short and J 6 bases short, with 18 bases between. The germline gives CDR1 SGHAT, CDR2 FQNNGV. The CDR3 is 14 residues long. The DNA for the CDR3 is TGTGCCAGCACCGCCCGACCGGACAGACCTGAAGCTTTCTTT. Its translation: CASTARPDRPEAFF.

This clone was found once. The chain uses TRBV28 and TRBJ2-7; 9 bases align to TRBD1. CDR3 length equals 15 residues. The germline V gene encodes CDR1 MDHEN and CDR2 SYDVKM. Germline trimming cut 4 bases from V and 3 bases from J; bases unmatched to any gene: 7. Written as DNA, the CDR3 is TGTGCCAGCAGTTGGACAGGGGACTTTCTCTACGAGCAGTACTTC. Its protein is CASSWTGDFLYEQYF.

The chain has TRBV7-3 and TRBJ2-3; possible D gene TRBD2, 6 bases. The CDR3 spans 16 residues. CDR1 is SGHTA and CDR2 is FQGTGA in the germline V gene. V was cut by 1 base and J by 0 bases, with 11 bases left in between. The CDR3 loop reads CASSLRGGASTDTQYF. The CDR3 DNA is TGTGCCAGCAGCTTAAGGGGCGGGGCTAGCACAGATACGCAGTATTTT.

The chain recombines TRBV27 with TRBJ2-5, with 9 bases lining up with TRBD2. The closer fit of TRBJ2-7 to the DNA end suggests the J call may be wrong. There are 15 residues in the CDR3. Germline V gives CDR1 MNHEY, CDR2 SMNVEV (reference sequence). The CDR3 loop is CASSLYPSGNYEQYF. Here the CDR3 DNA reads TGTGCCAGCAGTTTATATCCTAGCGGGAACTACGAGCAGTACTTC.

The rearrangement joins TRBV5-6 to TRBJ1-2, with D hard to call. Germline lookup yields CDR1 SGHDT and CDR2 YYEEEE. This CDR3 region has 12 residues. Trimming took off 4 bases at V and 5 bases at J, with 9 bases between the two ends. The CDR3 reads CASSPIGYGYTF. DNA for the CDR3: TGTGCCAGCAGCCCGATAGGGTATGGCTACACCTTC.

V and J are TRBV5-8 and TRBJ1-6; D remains ambiguous. The CDR3 runs to 12 residues. Looked up from germline, CDR1 is SGHTS and CDR2 is YDEGEE. V lost 3 bases and J 9 bases, leaving 7 bases between the germline ends. CDR3 nucleotide sequence: TGTGCCAGCAGCTGGTCAGCTTCACCCCTCCACTTT. The encoded protein is CASSWSASPLHF.

The chain combines TRBV6-4 with TRBJ2-7, with 10 positions matching TRBD1. The CDR3 is made up of 12 amino acids. The germline CDR1 and CDR2 sequences are MRHNA and SNTAGT. The V segment lost 11 bases and the J segment 4 bases; nucleotides outside the gene matches: 5. CDR3 sequence reads: CARQGQGYEQYF. CDR3 sequence (DNA): TGTGCCCGACAGGGACAGGGGTACGAGCAGTACTTC.

This clone was detected only once. The chain uses TRBV19 and TRBJ2-5; D may be TRBD1 (5 bases). Germline CDR1 LNHDA, CDR2 SQIVND (reference sequence). The CDR3 has 12 residues. Between the trimmed V and J ends, which lost 5 bases and 4 bases, there was a span of 8 bases. DNA of the CDR3: TGTGCCAGTAGTCCTAGGGGAGAGACCCAGTACTTC. Protein sequence: CASSPRGETQYF. The full variable domain, completed using reference TRBV19 and TRBJ2-5, is DGGITQSPKYLFRKEGQNVTLSCEQNLNHDAMYWYRQDPGQGLRLIYYSQIVNDFQKGDIAEGYSVSREKKESFPLTVTSAQKNPTAFYLCASSPRGETQYFGPGTRLLVL.

The chain uses TRBV2 and TRBJ1-3, with a possible D match to TRBD1 (5 bases). Looked up from germline, CDR1 is SNHLY and CDR2 is FYNNEI. The length of the CDR3 is 15 residues. Trimming left V 5 bases short and J 0 bases short, with 11 bases between. The DNA of the CDR3 is TGTGCCAGCAGTACGGGACTGATCTCTGGAAACACCATATATTTT. Protein product: CASSTGLISGNTIYF.

V is TRBV13 and J is TRBJ2-1; D call uncertain. The V and J ends lost 1 base and 7 bases respectively, with 8 bases between them. The V gene's germline CDR1 is PRHDT and CDR2 FYEKMQ (reference sequence). The CDR3 is 13 residues long. DNA for the CDR3: TGTGCCAGCAGCTTAGAAGTAGAGAATGAGCAGTTCTTC. It specifies CASSLEVENEQFF.

The V call is TRBV7-2, the J call TRBJ2-3; 11 bases map to TRBD1. Looked up from germline, CDR1 is SGHTA and CDR2 is FQGNSA. With 5 bases clipped from V and 2 bases from J, the junction kept 3 bases outside the gene matches. CDR3 length equals 15 residues. DNA of the CDR3: TGTGCCAGCAGCCGGGACAGGGGGTACACAGATACGCAGTATTTT. This codes for CASSRDRGYTDTQYF. The variable domain in full, completed from reference TRBV7-2 and TRBJ2-3, reads GAGVSQSPSNKVTEKGKDVELRCDPISGHTALYWYRQSLGQGLEFLIYFQGNSAPDKSGLPSDRFSAERTGGSVSTLTIQRTQQEDSAVYLCASSRDRGYTDTQYFGPGTRLTVL.

The V gene is TRBV7-3, the J gene TRBJ2-1, with D perhaps matching TRBD1 (5 bases). Germline V gene sequence: CDR1 SGHTA, CDR2 FQGTGA. The CDR3 consists of 15 residues. V dropped 8 bases and J dropped 9 bases, with 23 bases sitting between them. CDR3 loop: CASSLTGIVDSEQFF. As DNA, the CDR3 is TGTGCCAGCTCTCTTACAGGTATCGTCGACAGTGAGCAGTTCTTC.

The gene calls are TRBV2 and TRBJ2-1, with 14 bases lining up with TRBD2. CDR3 size: 16 residues. Germline CDR1 reads SNHLY; CDR2 reads FYNNEI. V trimming: 2 bases; J trimming: 11 bases; junction bases outside the gene matches: 8. CDR3 loop: CASSETGTSGRVKQFF. The CDR3 DNA reads as TGTGCCAGCAGTGAAACTGGGACTAGCGGGAGAGTCAAGCAGTTCTTC.

The chain recombines TRBV7-1 with TRBJ2-1; tentatively, D is TRBD2 (6 bases). TRBV7-1 is an ORF, and what it does is uncertain. V dropped 3 bases and J dropped 7 bases, with 16 bases sitting between them. The CDR3 is 15 amino acids. CDR3 nucleotide sequence: TGTGCCAGCAGCTCGCTAGCGCTCAGCGGGAATGAGCAGTTCTTC. Amino acids: CASSSLALSGNEQFF.

This chain connects TRBV5-1 to TRBJ2-7; TRBD1 matches 11 bases. CDR1 is SGHRS and CDR2 is YFSETQ in the germline V gene. The CDR3 length is 15 residues. J was trimmed by 4 bases and V by 1 base; bases with no gene match: 4. The chain's CDR3 is CASSLMDRGPYEQYF. The CDR3 DNA reads TGCGCCAGCAGCTTGATGGACAGGGGGCCTTACGAGCAGTACTTC.

This chain links TRBV6-5 with TRBJ2-5; D possibly corresponds to TRBD1 (5 bases). This CDR3 region has 15 residues. V was shortened by 6 bases and J by 5 bases, with 19 bases between the two germline ends. Germline-derived CDR1 and CDR2 are MNHEY and SVGAGI. CDR3 sequence (DNA): TGTGCCAGCAGCCCGCGTTCTAGGGGCGTCGAGACCCAGTACTTC. Residues: CASSPRSRGVETQYF.